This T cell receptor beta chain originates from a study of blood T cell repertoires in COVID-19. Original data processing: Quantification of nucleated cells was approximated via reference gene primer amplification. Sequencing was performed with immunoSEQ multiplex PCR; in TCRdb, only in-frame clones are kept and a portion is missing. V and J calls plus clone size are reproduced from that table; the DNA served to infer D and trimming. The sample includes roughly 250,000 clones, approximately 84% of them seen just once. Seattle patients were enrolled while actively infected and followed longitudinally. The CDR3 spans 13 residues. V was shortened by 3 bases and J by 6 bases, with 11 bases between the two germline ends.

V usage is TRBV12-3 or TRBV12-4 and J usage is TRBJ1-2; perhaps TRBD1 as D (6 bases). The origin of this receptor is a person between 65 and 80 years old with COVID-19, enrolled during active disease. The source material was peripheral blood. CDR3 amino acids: CASSLVQGDGYTF. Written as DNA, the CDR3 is TGTGCCAGCAGTTTGGTACAGGGAGATGGCTACACCTTC.